Here is one T cell receptor beta chain with its context. Through a sample-barcoded 5' primer and a J-beta primer mix, a second PCR was run for roughly 7 to 12 cycles. TCRdb re-called the 5' RACE reads with MiXCR, one entry per CDR3 protein. The data contain some 1.6 million distinct CDR3 sequences, 30% to 40% of them singletons. The data were taken from a study of blood T cells in healthy people across ages. In germline, CDR1 is SNHLY, CDR2 FYNNEI. V was cut by 7 bases and J by 0 bases, with 14 bases left in between. The CDR3 loop spans 15 amino acids. V is TRBV2 and J is TRBJ2-3, with a weak D call TRBD1 (5 bases). This TCR came from a woman in her twenties or thirties in good health. Sequencing was performed on blood. This CDR3 is CASMFQGLSTDTQYF. The CDR3 nucleotides are TGTGCCAGCATGTTTCAGGGCCTTAGCACAGATACGCAGTATTTT.